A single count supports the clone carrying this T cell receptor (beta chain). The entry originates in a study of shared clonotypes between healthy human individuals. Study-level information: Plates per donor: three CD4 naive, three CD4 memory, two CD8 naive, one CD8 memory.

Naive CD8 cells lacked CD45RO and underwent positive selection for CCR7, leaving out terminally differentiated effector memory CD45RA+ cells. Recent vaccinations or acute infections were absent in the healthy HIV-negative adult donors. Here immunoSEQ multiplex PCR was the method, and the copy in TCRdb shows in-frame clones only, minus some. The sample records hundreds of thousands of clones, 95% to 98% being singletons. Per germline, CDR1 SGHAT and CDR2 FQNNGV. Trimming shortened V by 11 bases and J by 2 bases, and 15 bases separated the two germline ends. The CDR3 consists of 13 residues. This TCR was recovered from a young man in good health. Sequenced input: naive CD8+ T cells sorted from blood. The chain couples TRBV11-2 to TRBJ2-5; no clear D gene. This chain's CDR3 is CAVTGSLQETQYF. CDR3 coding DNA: TGTGCCGTCACCGGCAGCTTACAAGAGACCCAGTACTTC. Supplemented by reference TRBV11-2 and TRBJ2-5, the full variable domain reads EAGVAQSPRYKIIEKRQSVAFWCNPISGHATLYWYQQILGQGPKLLIQFQNNGVVDDSQLPKDRFSAERLKGVDSTLKIQPAKLEDSAVYLCAVTGSLQETQYFGPGTRLLVL.